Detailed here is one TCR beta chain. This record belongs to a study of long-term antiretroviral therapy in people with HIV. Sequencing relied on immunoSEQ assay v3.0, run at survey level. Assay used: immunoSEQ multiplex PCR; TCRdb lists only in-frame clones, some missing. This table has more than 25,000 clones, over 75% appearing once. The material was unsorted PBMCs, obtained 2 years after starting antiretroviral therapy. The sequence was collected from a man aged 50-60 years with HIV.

CDR3 sequence: CASSISVYGYTF. The CDR3 DNA follows: TGTGCCAGTAGTATATCCGTCTATGGCTACACCTTC. V is TRBV19 and J is TRBJ1-2; D not resolved. V lost 2 bases and J 4 bases, leaving 5 bases between the germline ends. This CDR3 has 12 residues. Germline V gene data show CDR1 as LNHDA and CDR2 as SQIVND (reference sequence). The whole variable domain, filled in from reference TRBV19 and TRBJ1-2, reads DGGITQSPKYLFRKEGQNVTLSCEQNLNHDAMYWYRQDPGQGLRLIYYSQIVNDFQKGDIAEGYSVSREKKESFPLTVTSAQKNPTAFYLCASSISVYGYTFGSGTRLTVV.